Listed below are T cell receptor beta chains from one sample, sequenced in a study of T cells in Graves' hyperthyroidism and ophthalmopathy. Via MiXCR, TCRdb re-called the multiplex PCR reads, giving one row per CDR3 protein. The sample carries around 500,000 distinct CDR3 sequences, 15% to 20% recorded once. The sequenced sample consisted of blood. The source of these receptors is a woman in her twenties or thirties with Graves' ophthalmopathy. Each CDR3 is given with its conserved first and last residue. The order of the fields is clone size, D gene, CDR3 length, J gene, V gene, CDR3 DNA, CDR3 protein. A D gene is named only where the DNA matches it firmly. Expanded clones are given a class, and other clones once, few, many or no size at all.

abundance: many
d_gene: TRBD2
len: 16
j_gene: TRBJ2-5
v_gene: TRBV10-3
CDR3nt: TGTGCCATCAGTGCAGCTAGCGGGAGGTCCCAAGAGACCCAGTACTTC
CDR3aa: CAISAASGRSQETQYF

abundance: many
d_gene: NA
len: 17
j_gene: TRBJ2-2
v_gene: TRBV2
CDR3nt: TGTGCCAGCAGTGGTTTTGGAGTTAGCGGGAACACCGGGGAGCTGTTTTTT
CDR3aa: CASSGFGVSGNTGELFF

abundance: NA
d_gene: NA
len: 16
j_gene: TRBJ1-5
v_gene: TRBV6-1
CDR3nt: TGTGCCAGCAGTGACTCGGGCGGAACCAGCAATCAGCCCCAGCATTTT
CDR3aa: CASSDSGGTSNQPQHF

abundance: many
d_gene: NA
len: 15
j_gene: TRBJ1-5
v_gene: TRBV28
CDR3nt: TGTGCCAGCAGTTTTTCAGGCGGGCAGGATCAGCCCCAGCATTTT
CDR3aa: CASSFSGGQDQPQHF

abundance: few
d_gene: TRBD2
len: 15
j_gene: TRBJ2-2
v_gene: TRBV6-1
CDR3nt: TGTGCCAGCAGGCTAGCGGGACCGTACACCGGGGAGCTGTTTTTT
CDR3aa: CASRLAGPYTGELFF

abundance: NA
d_gene: NA
len: 16
j_gene: TRBJ2-1
v_gene: TRBV7-6
CDR3nt: TGTGCCAGCAGCTTAGCGCGTGACCTGGGGCGGACCCCCGATCTCTTC
CDR3aa: CASSLARDLGRTPDLF

abundance: many
d_gene: NA
len: 15
j_gene: TRBJ1-6
v_gene: TRBV20-1
CDR3nt: TGCAGTGCTAGTCGGCAGGGCGCCTATAATTCACCCCTCCACTTT
CDR3aa: CSASRQGAYNSPLHF

abundance: NA
d_gene: TRBD2
len: 14
j_gene: TRBJ2-2
v_gene: TRBV12-3/TRBV12-4
CDR3nt: TGTGCCAGCAGAGTTTTAGCGGGAGTGGAGGAGCTGTTTTTT
CDR3aa: CASRVLAGVEELFF

abundance: NA
d_gene: NA
len: 13
j_gene: TRBJ2-4
v_gene: TRBV6-1
CDR3nt: TGTGCCAGCAATACGGGATTCGGAAACATTCAGTACTTC
CDR3aa: CASNTGFGNIQYF

abundance: many
d_gene: NA
len: 14
j_gene: TRBJ2-1
v_gene: TRBV3-1
CDR3nt: TGTGCCAGCAGCCAAGAATCGGAGAGCAATGAGCAGTTCTTC
CDR3aa: CASSQESESNEQFF

abundance: many
d_gene: NA
len: 11
j_gene: TRBJ1-1
v_gene: TRBV11-2
CDR3nt: TGTGCCAGCAGCTTCCTCACTGAAGCTTTCTTT
CDR3aa: CASSFLTEAFF

abundance: many
d_gene: TRBD1
len: 16
j_gene: TRBJ2-5
v_gene: TRBV12-3/TRBV12-4
CDR3nt: TGTGCCAGCAGACCATCACCCGGGACAGGGAAAGAGACCCAGTACTTC
CDR3aa: CASRPSPGTGKETQYF

abundance: few
d_gene: NA
len: 13
j_gene: TRBJ2-4
v_gene: TRBV4-3
CDR3nt: TGCGCCAGCAGCCAAGGGCTGGAAAACATTCAGTACTTC
CDR3aa: CASSQGLENIQYF

abundance: NA
d_gene: NA
len: 15
j_gene: TRBJ2-5
v_gene: TRBV7-2
CDR3nt: TGTGCCAGCAGCTTAATCGAGGTTTGGGAAGAGACCCAGTACTTC
CDR3aa: CASSLIEVWEETQYF

abundance: NA
d_gene: NA
len: 14
j_gene: TRBJ2-2
v_gene: TRBV6-4
CDR3nt: TGTGCCAGCAGTGACGGGGAAGGGACCGGGGAGCTGTTTTTT
CDR3aa: CASSDGEGTGELFF

abundance: many
d_gene: NA
len: 15
j_gene: TRBJ1-4
v_gene: TRBV7-2
CDR3nt: TGTGCCAGCAGCCCAAAAGCTCAACCTAATGAAAAACTGTTTTTT
CDR3aa: CASSPKAQPNEKLFF

abundance: many
d_gene: NA
len: 13
j_gene: TRBJ2-1
v_gene: TRBV11-3
CDR3nt: TGTGCCAGCAGCCGACTAGTTTCTGATGAGCAGTTCTTC
CDR3aa: CASSRLVSDEQFF

abundance: NA
d_gene: TRBD2
len: 13
j_gene: TRBJ2-7
v_gene: TRBV4-1
CDR3nt: TGCGCCAGCAGCCAAGAAGCGGGGACCAAGCAGTACTTC
CDR3aa: CASSQEAGTKQYF

abundance: NA
d_gene: TRBD2
len: 18
j_gene: TRBJ2-7
v_gene: TRBV6-2/TRBV6-3
CDR3nt: TGTGCCAGCAGAACGAGACTAGCGGGAGGAATAGGAACCTACGAGCAGTACTTC
CDR3aa: CASRTRLAGGIGTYEQYF

abundance: many
d_gene: TRBD2
len: 15
j_gene: TRBJ2-3
v_gene: TRBV12-3/TRBV12-4
CDR3nt: TGTGCCAGCAGACCACTAGCGGGAGGCATGGATACGCAGTATTTT
CDR3aa: CASRPLAGGMDTQYF

abundance: many
d_gene: NA
len: 15
j_gene: TRBJ2-7
v_gene: TRBV6-2/TRBV6-3
CDR3nt: TGTGCCAGCAGTTACAGAGGGGCCGGGACCTACGAGCAGTACTTC
CDR3aa: CASSYRGAGTYEQYF

abundance: few
d_gene: TRBD1
len: 17
j_gene: TRBJ2-1
v_gene: TRBV9
CDR3nt: TGTGCCAGCAGCTCAAGGGACAGTCCCAGCTCCTACAATGAGCAGTTCTTC
CDR3aa: CASSSRDSPSSYNEQFF

abundance: many
d_gene: NA
len: 13
j_gene: TRBJ1-2
v_gene: TRBV5-1
CDR3nt: TGCGCCAGCAGCTTGATGGAGGGCTATGGCTACACCTTC
CDR3aa: CASSLMEGYGYTF

abundance: once
d_gene: TRBD1
len: 16
j_gene: TRBJ1-1
v_gene: TRBV11-2
CDR3nt: TGTGCCAGCAGCTTAGATAGGGGGACAGTGAACACTGAAGCTTTCTTT
CDR3aa: CASSLDRGTVNTEAFF

abundance: many
d_gene: NA
len: 14
j_gene: TRBJ1-1
v_gene: TRBV5-1
CDR3nt: TGTGCCAGCAGCGCGCGGACAGTGAACACTGAAGCTTTCTTT
CDR3aa: CASSARTVNTEAFF

abundance: NA
d_gene: NA
len: 15
j_gene: TRBJ1-3
v_gene: TRBV20-1
CDR3nt: TGCAGTGCTAGGCCCCCAGGGCTAAATGGAAACACCATATATTTT
CDR3aa: CSARPPGLNGNTIYF

abundance: many
d_gene: NA
len: 11
j_gene: TRBJ1-2
v_gene: TRBV28
CDR3nt: TGTGCCAGCAGTCTAGGACAGGGCTACACCTTC
CDR3aa: CASSLGQGYTF

abundance: many
d_gene: TRBD2
len: 15
j_gene: TRBJ2-1
v_gene: TRBV3-1
CDR3nt: TGTGCCAGCAGCCCCCGGCTAGCGGCGAACAATGAGCAGTTCTTC
CDR3aa: CASSPRLAANNEQFF

abundance: many
d_gene: TRBD2
len: 18
j_gene: TRBJ2-1
v_gene: TRBV6-2/TRBV6-3
CDR3nt: TGTGCCAGCAGTCTCCCCCGCAGGACTAGCGGGATATACAATGAGCAGTTCTTC
CDR3aa: CASSLPRRTSGIYNEQFF

abundance: NA
d_gene: NA
len: 17
j_gene: TRBJ2-3
v_gene: TRBV20-1
CDR3nt: TGCAGTGCTAGAGATCTGAGACTAGACGGATCCACAGATACGCAGTATTTT
CDR3aa: CSARDLRLDGSTDTQYF

abundance: few
d_gene: NA
len: 14
j_gene: TRBJ2-1
v_gene: TRBV6-5
CDR3nt: TGTGCCAGCAGTTACACGCAGGGTAACAATGAGCAGTTCTTC
CDR3aa: CASSYTQGNNEQFF

abundance: NA
d_gene: TRBD1
len: 13
j_gene: TRBJ2-7
v_gene: TRBV6-1
CDR3nt: TGTGCCAGCTCGGGCAGGGGGCATAGGGAGCAGTACTTC
CDR3aa: CASSGRGHREQYF

abundance: many
d_gene: NA
len: 13
j_gene: TRBJ2-7
v_gene: TRBV28
CDR3nt: TGTGCCAGCAGTCCTGCGATGGGCTACGAGCAGTACTTC
CDR3aa: CASSPAMGYEQYF

abundance: few
d_gene: NA
len: 11
j_gene: TRBJ1-3
v_gene: TRBV6-1
CDR3nt: TGTGCCAGCAGACAGGGAAACACCATATATTTT
CDR3aa: CASRQGNTIYF

abundance: few
d_gene: NA
len: 15
j_gene: TRBJ2-3
v_gene: TRBV6-4
CDR3nt: TGTGCCAGCAGTGAGGGGAGACTAAATCCAGATACGCAGTATTTT
CDR3aa: CASSEGRLNPDTQYF

abundance: once
d_gene: NA
len: 13
j_gene: TRBJ2-2
v_gene: TRBV6-1
CDR3nt: TGTGCCATTAAGACAGAGAACACCGGGGAGCTGTTTTTT
CDR3aa: CAIKTENTGELFF

abundance: few
d_gene: TRBD2
len: 15
j_gene: TRBJ2-1
v_gene: TRBV7-9
CDR3nt: TGTGCCAGCAGCCCAATAGCGGGAGGAGGGGATGAGCAGTTCTTC
CDR3aa: CASSPIAGGGDEQFF

abundance: many
d_gene: NA
len: 15
j_gene: TRBJ2-3
v_gene: TRBV4-3
CDR3nt: TGCGCCAGCAGCCAAGATGAGAAGAGCACAGATACGCAGTATTTT
CDR3aa: CASSQDEKSTDTQYF

abundance: NA
d_gene: NA
len: 15
j_gene: TRBJ2-1
v_gene: TRBV9
CDR3nt: TGTGCCAGCAGCGTGAGGCGAGGGGCTGGGGATGAGCAGTTCTTC
CDR3aa: CASSVRRGAGDEQFF

abundance: few
d_gene: NA
len: 15
j_gene: TRBJ1-4
v_gene: TRBV24-1
CDR3nt: TGTGCCACCAGTGAACCCTCCGACAGTAATGAAAAACTGTTTTTT
CDR3aa: CATSEPSDSNEKLFF

abundance: many
d_gene: TRBD2
len: 16
j_gene: TRBJ2-7
v_gene: TRBV30
CDR3nt: TGTGCCTGGAGTCCTCAAACCGGGACTAGCGACTACGAGCAGTACTTC
CDR3aa: CAWSPQTGTSDYEQYF

abundance: few
d_gene: NA
len: 16
j_gene: TRBJ2-1
v_gene: TRBV20-1
CDR3nt: TGCAGTGCTAGGTCAACTGCTAGTGTCTCCTACAATGAGCAGTTCTTC
CDR3aa: CSARSTASVSYNEQFF

abundance: NA
d_gene: NA
len: 14
j_gene: TRBJ2-7
v_gene: TRBV9
CDR3nt: TGTGCCAGCAGCGTCGGGCGGGACAACTACGAGCAGTACTTC
CDR3aa: CASSVGRDNYEQYF

abundance: many
d_gene: TRBD2
len: 15
j_gene: TRBJ2-7
v_gene: TRBV18
CDR3nt: TGTGCCAGCTCCCCACTAGCGGGAGATGCCTACGAGCAGTACTTC
CDR3aa: CASSPLAGDAYEQYF

abundance: many
d_gene: NA
len: 14
j_gene: TRBJ2-1
v_gene: TRBV30
CDR3nt: TGTGCCTGGAGTCCGGGGACCTCCTACAATGAGCAGTTCTTC
CDR3aa: CAWSPGTSYNEQFF

abundance: few
d_gene: TRBD1
len: 15
j_gene: TRBJ1-2
v_gene: TRBV14
CDR3nt: TGTGCCAGCAGCCCCGGGACAGGGGATCACTATGGCTACACCTTC
CDR3aa: CASSPGTGDHYGYTF

abundance: few
d_gene: NA
len: 17
j_gene: TRBJ2-6
v_gene: TRBV11-2
CDR3nt: TGTGCCAGCAGCCCCCGCGGGACCGTCTCTGGGGCCAACGTCCTGACTTTC
CDR3aa: CASSPRGTVSGANVLTF

abundance: many
d_gene: NA
len: 16
j_gene: TRBJ2-7
v_gene: TRBV7-2
CDR3nt: TGTGCCAGCAGCCTAGACGGTAGCGCCAGCTCCTACGAGCAGTACTTC
CDR3aa: CASSLDGSASSYEQYF

abundance: few
d_gene: NA
len: 12
j_gene: TRBJ1-1
v_gene: TRBV6-2/TRBV6-3
CDR3nt: TGTGCCGCACGGGGTGAGAACACTGAAGCTTTCTTT
CDR3aa: CAARGENTEAFF

abundance: NA
d_gene: TRBD1
len: 16
j_gene: TRBJ2-4
v_gene: TRBV12-3/TRBV12-4
CDR3nt: TGTGCCAGCAGCGCTACCCGGACAGGGGAAGGAAACATTCAGTACTTC
CDR3aa: CASSATRTGEGNIQYF

abundance: few
d_gene: NA
len: 14
j_gene: TRBJ2-5
v_gene: TRBV29-1
CDR3nt: TGCAGCACCCTGGACGGCGCCCCTGCGGAGACCCAGTACTTC
CDR3aa: CSTLDGAPAETQYF

abundance: many
d_gene: TRBD1
len: 15
j_gene: TRBJ1-5
v_gene: TRBV28
CDR3nt: TGTGCCAGCAGATCCGGACAGGGGCTGTCTCAGCCCCAGCATTTT
CDR3aa: CASRSGQGLSQPQHF

abundance: many
d_gene: TRBD1
len: 13
j_gene: TRBJ1-2
v_gene: TRBV29-1
CDR3nt: TGCAGCGTATTGGGACAGGGGGATTATGGCTACACCTTC
CDR3aa: CSVLGQGDYGYTF

abundance: NA
d_gene: NA
len: 11
j_gene: TRBJ1-1
v_gene: TRBV6-2/TRBV6-3
CDR3nt: TGTGCCAGCAGATCAGGGGAGAGAGCTTTCTTT
CDR3aa: CASRSGERAFF